Shown below are 21 T cell receptor beta chains from a single sample sequenced in a study of blood T cell repertoires in COVID-19. Produced via immunoSEQ multiplex PCR; TCRdb's table is partial and in-frame only. The sample holds 200,000 to 250,000 clones, about 87% seen once. Input material: peripheral blood. The receptors were sampled from a man aged 65-85 years with acute or convalescent COVID-19.

V is TRBV11-2 and J is TRBJ1-5, with TRBD1 identical over 8 bases. Germline V gives CDR1 SGHAT, CDR2 FQNNGV. The CDR3 covers 15 residues. Trimming cost V 1 base and J 1 base; bases outside gene matches: 0. Here the CDR3 reads CASSLAGGSNQPQHF. The CDR3 nucleotides are TGTGCCAGCAGCTTAGCAGGGGGCAGCAATCAGCCCCAGCATTTT.

This clone showed up just once. The V and J genes are TRBV3-1 (or the pseudogene TRBV3-2) and TRBJ1-2; TRBD1 agrees at 8 bases. J lost 6 bases, V lost 0 bases, and 6 bases had no gene match. The germline V gene encodes CDR1 LGHDT and CDR2 YNNKEL (reference sequence). The CDR3 runs 15 residues. In DNA, the CDR3 is TGTGCCAGCAGCCAAGACGGCAGGGGGCGGGATGGCTACACCTTC. This translates into CASSQDGRGRDGYTF.

This clone showed up just once. The V call is TRBV28, the J call TRBJ1-5, with TRBD1 matching over 7 bases. There are 14 residues in the CDR3. V gave up 7 bases and J gave up 4 bases; unmatched junction bases: 7. The germline V gene has CDR1 MDHEN and CDR2 SYDVKM. CDR3 nucleotide sequence: TGTGCCAGCACCCAGGGGGGAGGAAATCAGCCCCAGCATTTT. Translated: CASTQGGGNQPQHF.

This chain uses TRBV2 with TRBJ1-4, with D maybe TRBD1 (6 bases). Trimming took 3 bases from V and 5 from J, leaving 7 bases between them. This CDR3 has 13 amino acids. The germline gives CDR1 SNHLY, CDR2 FYNNEI. CDR3 residues: CASSDGQNEKLFF. The CDR3 nucleotides are TGTGCCAGCAGTGACGGACAGAATGAAAAACTGTTTTTT.

This chain connects TRBV6-2 or TRBV6-3 to TRBJ1-5; D is ambiguous. The ends were cut back, 6 bases at V and 4 bases at J, with 7 bases in the middle. Germline V gene data show CDR1 as MNHEY and CDR2 as SVGEGT. This CDR3 has 12 residues. This CDR3 is CASSLNNQPQHF. As DNA, the CDR3 is TGTGCCAGCAGCCTAAATAATCAGCCCCAGCATTTT.

The V call is TRBV11-2, the J call TRBJ2-7, with D maybe TRBD1 (5 bases). The CDR3 runs 14 residues. CDR1 is SGHAT and CDR2 is FQNNGV in the germline V gene. With 5 bases removed from V and 0 bases from J, the gap between germline ends came to 11 bases. Here the CDR3 DNA reads TGTGCCAGCAGCGAAGACAGTTACTCCTACGAGCAGTACTTC. It codes for CASSEDSYSYEQYF. The full variable domain, with the rest looked up from reference TRBV11-2 and TRBJ2-7, is EAGVAQSPRYKIIEKRQSVAFWCNPISGHATLYWYQQILGQGPKLLIQFQNNGVVDDSQLPKDRFSAERLKGVDSTLKIQPAKLEDSAVYLCASSEDSYSYEQYFGPGTRLTVT.

In this sample, this clone turned up once. The chain carries TRBV30 and TRBJ1-6, with 12 bases matching TRBD1. CDR1 is GTSNPN, CDR2 SVGIG, per germline (reference sequence). The CDR3 spans 19 residues. J gave up 9 bases and V 3 bases, and 18 bases lay outside the gene matches. CDR3 sequence (DNA): TGTGCCTGGAGGGTCCAAACCGGGACAGGGGGCGCGGTGGTTTCACCCCTCCACTTT. Encoded protein: CAWRVQTGTGGAVVSPLHF. Variable domain in full (rest from reference TRBV30 and TRBJ1-6): SQTIHQWPATLVQPVGSPLSLECTVEGTSNPNLYWYRQAAGRGLQLLFYSVGIGQISSEVPQNLSASRPQDRQFILSSKKLLLSDSGFYLCAWRVQTGTGGAVVSPLHFGNGTRLTVT.

This clone was found a few times. This rearrangement joins TRBV19 to TRBJ2-5; TRBD2 might be the D (6 bases). The CDR3 consists of 16 residues. Deletions cut 3 bases from V and 4 bases from J, with 18 bases between. From germline, CDR1 is LNHDA and CDR2 SQIVND (reference sequence). CDR3 residues: CASSIGGRRGRETQYF. CDR3 sequence (DNA): TGTGCCAGTAGTATTGGAGGGCGGAGGGGCCGAGAGACCCAGTACTTC.

The chain recombines TRBV6-5 with TRBJ2-2; weak D call: TRBD2 (6 bases). CDR3 length: 14 amino acids. Germline lookup yields CDR1 MNHEY and CDR2 SVGAGI. With 8 bases removed from V and 0 bases from J, the gap between germline ends came to 10 bases. CDR3 DNA: TGTGCCAGCGCGGGACGGTCGAACACCGGGGAGCTGTTTTTT. Amino acids: CASAGRSNTGELFF.

This chain joins TRBV10-3 and TRBJ1-1, with D tentatively TRBD1 (5 bases). Germline CDR1 ENHRY, CDR2 SYGVKD. The ends were cut back, 0 bases at V and 4 bases at J, with 12 bases in the middle. The CDR3 is 15 amino acids. CDR3 DNA: TGTGCCATCAGTGAGTCGATGGGGGGGGGCACTGAAGCTTTCTTT. It encodes CAISESMGGGTEAFF.

The chain combines TRBV6-5 with TRBJ1-1, with TRBD1 matching over 7 bases. Germline V lookup: CDR1 MNHEY, CDR2 SVGAGI. The CDR3 length is 14 residues. V dropped 2 bases and J dropped 10; count of bases not matched to a gene: 10. The CDR3 DNA sequence: TGTGCCAGCAGTTACCGTGGAGGGGGCATGATAGCTTTCTTT. The encoded protein is CASSYRGGGMIAFF.

The J gene is TRBJ1-3, the V gene TRBV7-2; D unresolved. V was trimmed by 4 bases and J by 4 bases, leaving 11 bases between them. From germline, CDR1 is SGHTA and CDR2 FQGNSA. The CDR3 runs 14 residues. The CDR3 DNA reads TGTGCCAGCAGCTCGAGAGGTGGAGGAAACACCATATATTTT. Protein sequence: CASSSRGGGNTIYF.

The chain joins TRBV27 to TRBJ2-3, with D possibly matching TRBD2 (7 bases). Germline V CDR1 and CDR2: MNHEY, SMNVEV (reference sequence). CDR3 length: 16 amino acids. V was cut by 0 bases and J by 0 bases, with 10 bases left in between. Here the CDR3 DNA reads TGTGCCAGCAGTTTATCACGGGGGGCTAGCACAGATACGCAGTATTTT. Translated, it gives CASSLSRGASTDTQYF.

The J gene is TRBJ1-6, the V gene TRBV12-3 or TRBV12-4; possible D gene TRBD1, 5 bases. The CDR3 consists of 13 residues. V was cut by 6 bases and J by 14 bases, with 17 bases left in between. The CDR3 nucleotides read TGTGCCAGCAGAGACAGTGGGAAGGAAGCCCTCCACTTT. It specifies CASRDSGKEALHF.

The chain joins TRBV4-1 to TRBJ2-6, with D perhaps TRBD1 (5 bases). The germline V gene encodes CDR1 MGHRA and CDR2 YSYEKL. V was cut by 0 bases and J by 2 bases, with 8 bases left in between. This CDR3 region has 16 residues. CDR3 sequence reads: CASSQDEGAGANVLTF. CDR3 bases: TGCGCCAGCAGCCAAGATGAAGGGGCTGGGGCCAACGTCCTGACTTTC.

The chain couples TRBV29-1 to TRBJ2-1; D perhaps matches TRBD2 (6 bases). CDR3 length: 13 residues. V gave up 7 bases and J gave up 4 bases, with 14 bases separating them. The germline V gene encodes CDR1 SQVTM and CDR2 ANQGSEA. CDR3: CSGGRETYNEQFF. The CDR3 coding sequence is TGCAGCGGGGGTCGGGAGACATACAATGAGCAGTTCTTC.

The chain has TRBV29-1 and TRBJ2-7, with TRBD2 matching over 11 bases. V was pared by 0 bases and J by 5 bases, with 0 bases of the junction left unmatched. Germline V CDR1 and CDR2: SQVTM, ANQGSEA. The CDR3 has 13 amino acids. CDR3 bases: TGCAGCGTTGAAGAACTAGCGGGAGACGAGCAGTACTTC. Translated, it gives CSVEELAGDEQYF.

The chain has TRBV20-1 and TRBJ2-7; weak D call: TRBD2 (5 bases). This CDR3 has 17 amino acids. Germline CDR1 reads DFQATT; CDR2 reads SNEGSKA (reference sequence). V was pared by 3 bases and J by 1 base, with 22 bases between. CDR3 nucleotides: TGCAGTGCTAGTATGGACTCAGAAGTATTGCGGTCCTACGAGCAGTACTTC. Residues: CSASMDSEVLRSYEQYF.

The rearrangement links TRBV5-4 to TRBJ1-2; TRBD1 matches at 7 bases. The CDR3 runs 13 residues. V lost 5 bases, J lost 7 bases, and 8 bases stayed unmatched. The germline CDR1 and CDR2 sequences are SGHNT and YYREEE (reference sequence). CDR3 loop: CASSQTGPGGYTF. The CDR3 bases are TGTGCCAGCAGTCAGACAGGGCCCGGTGGCTACACCTTC. Complete variable domain (other parts from reference TRBV5-4 and TRBJ1-2): ETGVTQSPTHLIKTRGQQVTLRCSSQSGHNTVSWYQQALGQGPQFIFQYYREEENGRGNFPPRFSGLQFPNYSSELNVNALELDDSALYLCASSQTGPGGYTFGSGTRLTVV.

The CDR3 DNA follows: TGTGCCAGCAGCTTGGCCCAGGGGTACACTGAAGCTTTCTTT. Amino acid sequence: CASSLAQGYTEAFF. The rearrangement links TRBV5-4 to TRBJ1-1, with D possibly being TRBD1 (6 bases). The germline gives CDR1 SGHNT, CDR2 YYREEE (reference sequence). Trimming removed 0 bases at V and 3 bases at J, with 9 bases between. The CDR3 runs 14 residues.

A remark on this clone: This may arise from a read error, as a much more abundant clone is one base away. Other nucleotide sequences in the sample specify the same CDR3. The chain joins TRBV5-1 to TRBJ2-7, with a possible D match to TRBD1 (5 bases). The germline V gene has CDR1 SGHRS and CDR2 YFSETQ. The CDR3 sequence is 14 residues long. With 4 bases removed from V and 0 bases from J, the gap between germline ends came to 11 bases. CDR3: CASSPDSPSYEQYF. In DNA form, the CDR3 reads TGCGCCAGCAGCCCTGACAGCCCCTCCTACGAGCAGTACTTC.